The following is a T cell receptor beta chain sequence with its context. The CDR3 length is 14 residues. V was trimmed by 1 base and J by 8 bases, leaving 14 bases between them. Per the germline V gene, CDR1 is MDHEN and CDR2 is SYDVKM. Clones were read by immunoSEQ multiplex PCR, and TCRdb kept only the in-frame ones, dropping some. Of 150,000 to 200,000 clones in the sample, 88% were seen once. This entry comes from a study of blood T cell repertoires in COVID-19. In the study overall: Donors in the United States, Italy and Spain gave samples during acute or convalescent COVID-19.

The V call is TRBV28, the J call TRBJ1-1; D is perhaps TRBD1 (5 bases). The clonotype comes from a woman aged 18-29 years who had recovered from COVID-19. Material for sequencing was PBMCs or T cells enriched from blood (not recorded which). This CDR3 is CASSLYAGLGEAFF. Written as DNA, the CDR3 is TGTGCCAGCAGTTTATATGCAGGGCTAGGAGAAGCTTTCTTT.